The source of this TCR beta chain is a study of T cell repertoires in cytomegalovirus infection (dated 2019 in TCRdb). For the wider study: The HLA type of each donor mattered for the analysis, because public TCR beta signatures pointed to carriage of CMV infection along with the matching HLA type.

General findings and caveats noted by the study authors: In both this cohort and an independent cohort of 350 to 400 donors, the cumulative frequency of public TCR beta family members distinguished carriers of CMV infection plus the relevant HLA type. The ex vivo response was dominated by HLA-C-restricted CMV-specific TCR beta clonotypes, and the single most frequent clonotype in two of eight donors was supplied by these HLA-C-restricted clonotypes.

This clonotype occurred many times. It has no known antigen specificity. The input lacks base qualities; no much larger clone sits a single base away. The junction carries 13 bases between V and J, which are trimmed by 3 bases and 3 bases respectively. Measured from the cysteine to the phenylalanine, the CDR3 is 15 residues long. CDR3 DNA only is kept here, 45 bases in frame from base 1. The germline V gene encodes CDR1 SGHNT and CDR2 YENEEA. Sequenced using an Illumina HiSeq 1500. TCRdb's own reprocessing of the public reads used fastp at Q25 and MiXCR and kept productive beta chains. Rows are unified per CDR3 protein, each entry keeping the most common DNA and genes. This sample lists hundreds of thousands of distinct CDR3 sequences; 15% to 20% were detected once. The top ten clonotypes cover 12% of the sample.

The specimen sequenced was PBMCs. The chain uses TRBV11-3 and TRBJ2-3; D gene: possibly TRBD1, on 7 matching bases. This sequence was found in a human donor in good health (CMV status not recorded). Some clones in this sample may be carry-over from other donors' samples. The DNA sequence follows: TGTGCCAGCAGCTTGGAGGGGGCCGAGACAGATACGCAGTATTTT. Translated, this is CASSLEGAETDTQYF.